This entry is about one T cell receptor beta chain. Its antigen is unidentified. The entry originates in a study of shared clonotypes between healthy human individuals. Germline CDR1 reads SGHTA; CDR2 reads FQGNSA. The V end was cut by 5 bases, the J end by 3 bases, with 19 bases between. The CDR3 has 16 amino acids. Clones were read by immunoSEQ multiplex PCR, and TCRdb kept only the in-frame ones, dropping some. The repertoire holds around 2,000,000 clones, with about 95% as singletons. Regarding the study as a whole: Among several donors, roughly 5% of naive CD4 clonotypes were found in common. As a rule, naive subsets had a larger estimated richness than memory subsets. Exclusively blood specimens were collected; tissue repertoires likely differ. Genetic and exposure-history diversity was limited by the small donor number.

The source is a man in his late teens or twenties in good health. The sequencing input was naive CD4+ T cells sorted from blood. Subset given: CD45RA+ positively selected. The chain couples TRBV7-2 to TRBJ1-2, with D uncertain. The CDR3 sequence is CASSAFRPGVDYGYTF. CDR3 bases: TGTGCCAGCAGCGCGTTTCGGCCGGGAGTGGACTATGGCTACACCTTC.